The 11 T cell receptor beta chains reported below all come from one sample, sequenced in a study of control samples from healthy donors and cancer patients. Sequencing was performed with immunoSEQ multiplex PCR; in TCRdb, only in-frame clones are kept and a portion is missing. The repertoire has 25,000 to 35,000 clones, about 80% of them found once; the top ten carry 20% to 25%. Sequencing input: PBMCs. The receptor source for this set is a man in his sixties with head and neck cancer.

V usage is TRBV7-2 and J usage is TRBJ2-5, with D hard to call. The CDR3 loop spans 13 amino acids. Trimming left V 5 bases short and J 5 bases short, with 12 bases between. The germline CDR1 and CDR2 sequences are SGHTA and FQGNSA. CDR3 sequence: CASSMTLIETQYF. CDR3 in DNA: TGTGCCAGCAGCATGACCCTTATCGAGACCCAGTACTTC.

The rearrangement joins TRBV29-1 to TRBJ2-7; 13 positions match TRBD2. The germline gives CDR1 SQVTM, CDR2 ANQGSEA. The CDR3 loop spans 16 amino acids. J gave up 0 bases and V 6 bases, and 8 bases lay outside the gene matches. CDR3 nucleotides: TGCAGCGTCGCCGCCGGGACTAGCGGGAACTCCTACGAGCAGTACTTC. This encodes CSVAAGTSGNSYEQYF.

The J gene is TRBJ1-2, the V gene TRBV10-1; a weak D match, TRBD1 (6 bases). Trimming shortened V by 6 bases and J by 7 bases, and 15 bases separated the two germline ends. CDR3 length: 13 amino acids. The V gene's germline CDR1 is WNHNN and CDR2 SYGVQD (reference sequence). The CDR3 here is CASSPGGPGGYTF. The CDR3 region has the DNA TGCGCCAGCAGCCCCGGGGGGCCTGGTGGCTACACCTTC.

The rearrangement links TRBV10-1 to TRBJ2-3; D remains unclear. This CDR3 is 14 amino acids long. V was clipped by 3 bases and J by 1 base, with 8 bases between them. CDR1 and CDR2 from the germline V gene are WNHNN and SYGVQD (reference sequence). The CDR3 protein is CASSEAYGTDTQYF. DNA for the CDR3: TGCGCCAGCAGTGAAGCGTATGGCACAGATACGCAGTATTTT.

The J gene is TRBJ2-7, the V gene TRBV28; D is unclear. The germline V and J ends were trimmed by 5 bases and 3 bases, with 23 bases remaining between them. Germline CDR1 reads MDHEN; CDR2 reads SYDVKM. The CDR3 extends over 17 amino acids. The CDR3 is CASSPKSGFAGFYEQYF. The CDR3, as DNA: TGTGCCAGCAGTCCAAAAAGTGGGTTCGCAGGCTTCTACGAGCAGTACTTC.

The V gene is TRBV11-2, the J gene TRBJ1-5, with 10 positions matching TRBD1. The V gene's germline CDR1 is SGHAT and CDR2 FQNNGV. Germline trimming cut 1 base from V and 4 bases from J; bases unmatched to any gene: 7. The CDR3 has 17 amino acids. CDR3 loop: CASSLGSGTGVNQPQHF. In DNA form, the CDR3 reads TGTGCCAGCAGCTTAGGGTCCGGGACAGGGGTTAATCAGCCCCAGCATTTT.

The chain combines TRBV28 with TRBJ1-2; D remains ambiguous. V lost 4 bases to trimming and J lost 0 bases, with 6 bases between them. Per germline, CDR1 MDHEN and CDR2 SYDVKM. The CDR3 extends over 13 amino acids. CDR3 DNA: TGTGCCAGCAGTTGGAGGGCTAACTATGGCTACACCTTC. This translates into CASSWRANYGYTF.

V usage is TRBV7-3 and J usage is TRBJ2-3, with D perhaps TRBD2 (5 bases). Trimming removed 5 bases from V and 5 bases from J, with 14 bases in between. CDR3 length: 14 amino acids. CDR1 and CDR2 from the germline V gene are SGHTA and FQGTGA. CDR3 residues: CASSPGLPGDTQYF. For the CDR3, the DNA is TGTGCCAGCAGCCCTGGACTTCCCGGAGATACGCAGTATTTT.

J is TRBJ2-4 and V is TRBV2; D might be TRBD1 or TRBD2, each matching 5 bases. This CDR3 is 15 amino acids long. V shed 8 bases and J shed 2 bases, with 16 bases lying between them. CDR1 and CDR2 (germline): SNHLY, FYNNEI. The CDR3 here is CASFIGGSSKNIQYF. The DNA for the CDR3 is TGTGCCAGCTTCATTGGGGGATCATCCAAAAACATTCAGTACTTC.

The V call is TRBV6-6, the J call TRBJ1-6; possibly TRBD1 for D (5 bases). Germline assignment: CDR1 MNHNY and CDR2 SVGAGI (reference sequence). Trimming shortened V by 2 bases and J by 6 bases, and 14 bases separated the two germline ends. This CDR3 spans 16 amino acids. CDR3 protein: CASSYSAGAANSPLHF. The DNA of the CDR3 is TGTGCCAGCAGTTACAGCGCCGGGGCAGCTAATTCACCCCTCCACTTT.

The CDR3: CSVIIPQGAALEKLFF. Written as DNA, the CDR3 is TGCAGCGTCATAATACCCCAGGGGGCGGCATTAGAAAAACTGTTTTTT. The J gene is TRBJ1-4, the V gene TRBV29-1; 8 nucleotides align to TRBD1. The ends lost 6 bases at V and 8 bases at J; junction bases unmatched: 17. Germline CDR1 and CDR2: SQVTM and ANQGSEA. This CDR3 has 16 residues.